What follows is one T cell receptor (beta chain) and its context. The data belong to a study of patients and donors after allogeneic stem cell transplantation. In germline, CDR1 is SQVTM, CDR2 ANQGSEA. V dropped 5 bases and J dropped 11 bases, with 10 bases sitting between them. There are 10 residues in the CDR3. MiXCR, run by TCRdb on the RT-PCR reads, gives a single entry per CDR3 protein. The table lists tens of thousands of distinct CDR3 sequences, around 31% of them singletons, with more than 45% in the top ten. V is TRBV29-1 and J is TRBJ2-1; unclear D gene. This TCR was recovered from a human donor who was either an allogeneic HSCT recipient or a stem cell or donor lymphocyte infusion donor (not recorded which). It is not recorded whose cells these are; they may come from a transplant donor. The material sequenced was blood, either unsorted or a sorted T cell fraction (not recorded which). CDR3 region: CSVNDWQQFF. The CDR3 coding sequence is TGCAGCGTTAACGATTGGCAGCAGTTCTTC.